The entry below describes one TCR beta chain. Its antigen target is currently unknown. No much larger clonotype is one base removed from it; base qualities were not supplied. The trial excluded patients who had a history of autoimmune disease or who were on systemic immunosuppression. Peripheral blood for TCR sequencing was drawn from every dose cohort at baseline, at cycle 4 day 1 and at cycle 7 day 1. Samples came from an open-label, multicenter, first-in-human phase I dose-escalation trial of ivuxolimab. Adults with locally advanced or metastatic melanoma, renal cell carcinoma, hepatocellular carcinoma or head and neck squamous cell carcinoma were enrolled in the trial. Before TCR sequencing, CD4+ T cells and CD8+ T cells from peripheral blood were sorted into separate populations. For sequencing of the TCRbeta CDR3 region, genomic DNA was extracted from the sorted cells. The immunoSEQ Assay was used to sequence the TCRbeta CDR3 regions. TCRdb took this table from immuneACCESS and kept in-frame rearrangements with V and J called. Such tables lack part of the clones; where checked against another copy, unresolved V genes explain under half of the gap, and the rest is unexplained. The sample table lists tens of thousands of clones, more than 70% of them with a count of one. The top ten clonotypes cover 0.85% to 1.2% of the sample.

The data belong to a study of OX40 agonist ivuxolimab in advanced cancers. Some background on the complete study: Ivuxolimab was an agonistic, fully human IgG2 monoclonal antibody directed against OX40 (CD134), a costimulatory receptor. Of the 50 to 55 dose-escalation patients, hepatocellular carcinoma was present in around 19, melanoma in around 15, renal cell carcinoma in 9 and head and neck cancer in 9. A male proportion of under 85% and a mean age of 60 years, ranging from about 23 to 90, were recorded for the dose-escalation cohort. Intravenous ivuxolimab was administered to patients every 2 weeks at six dose levels: 0.01, 0.1, 0.3, 1.5, 3 and 10 mg/kg. Patients were allowed to have had prior anti-PD-1, anti-PD-L1 or anti-CTLA-4 therapy, and 30% to 50% of the dose-escalation patients had previously received checkpoint inhibitors. Partial responses occurred in three dose-escalation patients, of whom one had hepatocellular carcinoma and two had cutaneous melanoma. The paper reports the monotherapy dose-escalation portion (N of about 50 patients) of the phase I ivuxolimab trial. The purpose of peripheral TCRbeta sequencing was to test whether ivuxolimab changed TCR sequence diversity and led to clonal T-cell expansion. Study-wide findings and limitations: At doses from 0.1 to 3.0 mg/kg, clonal expansion was seen in both CD4+ and CD8+ blood T cells between baseline and week 6. In the 0.1-3.0 mg/kg groups, partial responders had among the lowest normalized peripheral clonal expansion, particularly in CD8+ T cells. After ivuxolimab, expanded clones were on average more numerous among CD8+ T cells than among CD4+ T cells. Antigen specificity was not determined for the clonally expanded peripheral T cells. Low levels of normalized T-cell clonal expansion were also seen in some patients who did not respond.

The V end loses 0 bases and the J end loses 9 bases, and a stretch of 19 bases separates them. In the germline V gene, CDR1 corresponds to SGHRS and CDR2 to YFSETQ. From its cysteine to its phenylalanine, the CDR3 spans 17 amino acids. Only CDR3 DNA remains: 51 bases, in frame from the first base. The receptor comes from an adult with an advanced solid tumor such as melanoma, head and neck, liver or kidney cancer. The V gene is TRBV5-1 and the J gene is TRBJ1-6, with TRBD1 tentatively as D gene (6 bases match). The specimen comprised CD4+ or CD8+ T cells sorted from blood, sampled in a trial of the OX40 agonist ivuxolimab. CDR3 reads: CASSLEGGRHPISPLHF. The nucleotide sequence is given as TGCGCCAGCAGCTTGGAGGGGGGCAGGCACCCGATTTCACCCCTCCACTTT.